This is a list of T cell receptor beta chains from one sample in a study of cytomegalovirus exposure and HLA in healthy donors. The assay was immunoSEQ multiplex PCR, and TCRdb's table has in-frame clones only and misses some. Seen in this sample are 35,000 to 45,000 clones; the ten most common clones hold 2.5% to 3.5%. Sequencing was done on a sample of PBMCs. Receptor source: a woman under 40 in good health and CMV-seropositive. Each CDR3 is given with its conserved first and last residue. D genes are given only for firm matches.

len	v_gene	j_gene	d_gene	CDR3nt	CDR3aa
16	TRBV7-9	TRBJ1-2	TRBD1	TGTGCCAGCAGCTTGGGCGGGACAGGGTCCAACTATGGCTACACCTTC	CASSLGGTGSNYGYTF
17	TRBV5-1	TRBJ2-7	TRBD1	TGCGCCAGCAGCCGAAACTCGCTCGGGACAGGGGGTGGCGAGCAGTACTTC	CASSRNSLGTGGGEQYF
13	TRBV5-1	TRBJ2-7	NA	TGCGCCAGCAGCTCGACTAGCTCCTACGAGCAGTACTTC	CASSSTSSYEQYF
15	TRBV15	TRBJ2-5	NA	TGTGCCACCAGCAGAGAGGTCGAGTACCAAGAGACCCAGTACTTC	CATSREVEYQETQYF
15	TRBV7-9	TRBJ2-7	TRBD1	TGTGCCAGCAGCCTACCGGGACAGAGGCTCTACGAGCAGTACTTC	CASSLPGQRLYEQYF
15	TRBV7-2	TRBJ2-1	TRBD2	TGTGCCAGCAGCCCTAGCGGGGGGGCCGGGAATGAGCAGTTCTTC	CASSPSGGAGNEQFF
14	TRBV5-4	TRBJ1-1	NA	TGTGCCAGCAGCTGGATGACAGATATACGGGAAGCTTTCTTT	CASSWMTDIREAFF
15	TRBV19	TRBJ2-7	TRBD2	TGTGCCAGTAGTATTAGCCGGGGGGAATCCTACGAGCAGTACTTC	CASSISRGESYEQYF
14	TRBV30	TRBJ1-4	NA	TGTGCCTGGAAAAATGAAGTGGGCTTTGAAAAACTGTTTTTT	CAWKNEVGFEKLFF
15	TRBV28	TRBJ1-2	TRBD1	TGTGCCAGCAGTCACTCTTACAGGGGGCAGATTGGCTACACCTTC	CASSHSYRGQIGYTF
14	TRBV30	TRBJ2-2	NA	TGTGCCTGGAGTAAATCAGGGCGCACCGGGGAGCTGTTTTTT	CAWSKSGRTGELFF
11	TRBV7-2	TRBJ1-6	NA	TGTGCCAGCAGCGTACGGTATCCCCTCCACTTT	CASSVRYPLHF
20	TRBV5-3	TRBJ1-6	NA	TGTGCCAGAAGCCGGAATCTTGAACGGAAAGGTGGGGGCGATAATTCACCCCTCCACTTT	CARSRNLERKGGGDNSPLHF
15	TRBV5-1	TRBJ2-7	NA	TGCGCCAGCAGCCGCGCACTTTCCTCACCCCACGAGCAGTACTTC	CASSRALSSPHEQYF
15	TRBV5-5	TRBJ2-7	NA	TGTGCCAGCAGCTTGGTTGCAGGCGATTCGTACGAGCAGTACTTC	CASSLVAGDSYEQYF
14	TRBV27	TRBJ2-1	TRBD2	TGTGCCAGCAGTCCGGGACTATCATGGGGTGAGCAGTTCTTC	CASSPGLSWGEQFF
13	TRBV28	TRBJ1-2	NA	TGTGCCAGCAGTTTAGACGGGAACTATGGCTACACCTTC	CASSLDGNYGYTF
14	TRBV5-6	TRBJ1-5	TRBD1	TGTGCCAGCAGCTTAGGGGACAGAAATCAGCCCCAGCATTTT	CASSLGDRNQPQHF
14	TRBV5-4	TRBJ2-5	NA	TGTGCCAGCAACGGAGGGACAGACAAAGAGACCCAGTACTTC	CASNGGTDKETQYF
15	TRBV19	TRBJ1-3	NA	TGTGCCAGTAGTATTCGCAGGAAAACTGGAAACACCATATATTTT	CASSIRRKTGNTIYF
14	TRBV7-2	TRBJ2-5	TRBD2	TGTGCCAGCAGCTTGCGGGGGACCCAAGAGACCCAGTACTTC	CASSLRGTQETQYF
17	TRBV11-2	TRBJ2-1	NA	TGTGCCAGCAGCTTAGGCCTGGGACTCTACGCGGGAAATGAGCAGTTCTTC	CASSLGLGLYAGNEQFF